These 21 T cell receptor beta chains came from one sample sequenced in a study of blood T cell repertoires in COVID-19. Clones were sequenced by immunoSEQ multiplex PCR, and TCRdb holds only the in-frame ones, with some missing. The table shows 50,000 to 75,000 clones, with 91% occurring only once. The specimen sequenced was peripheral blood. The origin of the receptors is a human donor in a cohort sampled during active COVID-19.

The chain has TRBV2 and TRBJ2-1, with TRBD1 identical over 7 bases. From germline, CDR1 is SNHLY and CDR2 FYNNEI. The CDR3 totals 16 residues. V was pared by 0 bases and J by 7 bases, with 9 bases of the junction left unmatched. CDR3 in amino acids: CASSEALAGGMNEQFF. For the CDR3, the DNA is TGTGCCAGCAGTGAAGCGTTGGCAGGGGGTATGAATGAGCAGTTCTTC.

V gene TRBV3-1 (or the pseudogene TRBV3-2) combines with J gene TRBJ2-7; 8 positions match TRBD2. CDR3 length equals 16 residues. V gave up 4 bases and J gave up 0 bases; unmatched junction bases: 8. Germline lookup yields CDR1 LGHDT and CDR2 YNNKEL (reference sequence). The CDR3 nucleotides are TGTGCCAGCAGCCCTCTCGGGACTAGAAACTCCTACGAGCAGTACTTC. Amino acid sequence: CASSPLGTRNSYEQYF.

This clone was seen a single time. The rearrangement joins TRBV19 to TRBJ2-3; maybe TRBD2 (7 bases). CDR3 size: 15 residues. The V and J ends lost 2 bases and 2 bases respectively, with 11 bases between them. Germline CDR1 and CDR2: LNHDA and SQIVND (reference sequence). The DNA of the CDR3 is TGTGCCAGTAGTATAAGGGGGGGAGACACAGATACGCAGTATTTT. Translated: CASSIRGGDTDTQYF.

The V gene is TRBV28, the J gene TRBJ1-1; D perhaps matches TRBD1 (5 bases). The germline CDR1 and CDR2 sequences are MDHEN and SYDVKM. With 5 bases removed from V and 6 bases from J, the gap between germline ends came to 16 bases. The CDR3 spans 14 residues. DNA of the CDR3: TGTGCCAGCAGTCGTACAGGTCTAAATCCTGAAGCTTTCTTT. It encodes CASSRTGLNPEAFF.

There are a few counts of this clone. The chain links TRBV30 to TRBJ2-7; D gene ambiguous. The CDR3 has 11 amino acids. Germline V gene data show CDR1 as GTSNPN and CDR2 as SVGIG (reference sequence). V was shortened by 0 bases and J by 4 bases, with 4 bases between the two germline ends. CDR3 nucleotides: TGTGCCTGGAGTGTCGGGTACGAGCAGTACTTC. Protein product: CAWSVGYEQYF.

The V gene is TRBV6-6, the J gene TRBJ2-3, with D possibly being TRBD2 (5 bases). Germline V gives CDR1 MNHNY, CDR2 SVGAGI (reference sequence). V was clipped by 5 bases and J by 7 bases, with 10 bases between them. The CDR3 is 12 residues long. This chain's CDR3 is CASSRTLNTQYF. CDR3 nucleotide sequence: TGTGCCAGCAGTCGGACTCTCAATACGCAGTATTTT.

The J gene is TRBJ1-1, the V gene TRBV12-5; D might be TRBD1 (5 bases). V lost 3 bases and J 5 bases, leaving 7 bases between the germline ends. Germline CDR1 reads LGHNT; CDR2 reads FRNRAP. CDR3 length equals 12 residues. This CDR3 is CASGFQGTEAFF. The CDR3 bases are TGTGCTAGTGGTTTTCAGGGTACTGAAGCTTTCTTT.

The chain combines TRBV27 with TRBJ2-7, with 8 bases that match TRBD1. Losses at the gene ends were 5 bases for V and 2 bases for J; bases not matched to a gene: 5. Germline-derived CDR1 and CDR2 are MNHEY and SMNVEV (reference sequence). This CDR3 spans 14 amino acids. Written as DNA, the CDR3 is TGTGCCAGCAGTGAGACAGGGGTACCCTACGAGCAGTACTTC. Protein: CASSETGVPYEQYF.

The chain has TRBV14 and TRBJ1-2, with 7 bases matching TRBD1. CDR3 length: 13 residues. In germline, CDR1 is SGHDN, CDR2 FVKESK. The V segment lost 4 bases and the J segment 7 bases; nucleotides outside the gene matches: 6. The CDR3: CASSLAGTAGYTF. DNA for the CDR3: TGTGCCAGCAGCCTTGCCGGGACAGCTGGCTACACCTTC.

This chain links TRBV5-1 with TRBJ2-5; D might be TRBD1 (5 bases). Trimming shortened V by 2 bases and J by 5 bases, and 10 bases separated the two germline ends. This CDR3 is built from 13 residues. CDR1 is SGHRS and CDR2 is YFSETQ in the germline V gene. CDR3 nucleotides: TGCGCCAGCAGCTTCCAGGGTCCGGAGACCCAGTACTTC. Encoded protein: CASSFQGPETQYF.

The rearrangement uses TRBV7-9 and TRBJ1-3; D gene uncertain. The CDR3 contains 14 residues. The germline CDR1 and CDR2 sequences are SEHNR and FQNEAQ (reference sequence). V lost 5 bases and J 7 bases, leaving 15 bases between the germline ends. CDR3 region: CASSRDADGNTIYF. The CDR3 DNA is TGTGCCAGCAGCCGGGATGCAGACGGGAACACCATATATTTT. Drawing the rest from reference TRBV7-9 and TRBJ1-3, the complete variable domain is DTGVSQNPRHKITKRGQNVTFRCDPISEHNRLYWYRQTLGQGPEFLTYFQNEAQLEKSRLLSDRFSAERPKGSFSTLEIQRTEQGDSAMYLCASSRDADGNTIYFGEGSWLTVV.

This sequence joins TRBV6-5 and TRBJ2-1, with D possibly TRBD1 on 6 matching bases. The germline V gene encodes CDR1 MNHEY and CDR2 SVGAGI. V was clipped by 8 bases and J by 0 bases, with 11 bases between them. CDR3 length equals 14 residues. The CDR3 loop is CASGTGPSYNEQFF. CDR3 coding DNA: TGTGCCAGCGGAACAGGGCCCTCCTACAATGAGCAGTTCTTC.

This clone has only one observation. The chain has TRBV13 and TRBJ2-2; 8 bases match TRBD1. J lost 5 bases, V lost 3 bases, and 5 bases had no gene match. CDR1 is PRHDT and CDR2 is FYEKMQ in the germline V gene (reference sequence). The CDR3 consists of 15 residues. The CDR3 loop is CASSLDRARTGELFF. DNA of the CDR3: TGTGCCAGCAGCTTGGACAGGGCGCGGACCGGGGAGCTGTTTTTT.

The chain's CDR3 is CAISELGQGGSYEQYF. The CDR3 DNA reads TGTGCCATCAGCGAACTGGGACAGGGGGGCTCCTACGAGCAGTACTTC. This rearrangement joins TRBV10-3 to TRBJ2-7, with 11 nucleotides matching TRBD1. This CDR3 contains 16 residues. The ends lost 6 bases at V and 0 bases at J; junction bases unmatched: 7. Germline loops: CDR1 ENHRY, CDR2 SYGVKD.

This clone came up once. The chain joins TRBV29-1 to TRBJ2-1; 13 nucleotides line up with TRBD2. Looked up from germline, CDR1 is SQVTM and CDR2 is ANQGSEA. This CDR3 comprises 14 residues. V lost 6 bases to trimming and J lost 5 bases; unmatched junction nucleotides: 4. CDR3: CSVEGLAGHNEQFF. Here the CDR3 DNA reads TGCAGCGTAGAGGGACTAGCGGGGCACAATGAGCAGTTCTTC.

This chain joins TRBV14 and TRBJ2-3, with 7 bases lining up with TRBD1. CDR1 and CDR2 (germline): SGHDN, FVKESK. CDR3 length: 15 amino acids. Trimming removed 4 bases from V and 0 bases from J; junction bases left unmatched: 4. CDR3 region: CASSLGQKSTDTQYF. As DNA, the CDR3 is TGTGCCAGCAGCCTGGGACAGAAAAGCACAGATACGCAGTATTTT.

The J gene is TRBJ2-7, the V gene TRBV18, with D maybe TRBD2 (5 bases). Germline V lookup: CDR1 KGHSH, CDR2 LQKENI. V lost 2 bases, J lost 6 bases, and 11 bases lay in between. The CDR3 is 13 residues long. The CDR3 nucleotides read TGTGCCAGCTCACCAGGCGCTAGCCGCGAGCAGTACTTC. Translated, it gives CASSPGASREQYF.

The chain links TRBV11-2 to TRBJ2-5, with D tentatively TRBD2 (6 bases). The CDR3 is 16 amino acids. V gave up 5 bases and J gave up 5 bases, with 21 bases separating them. Germline V gene sequence: CDR1 SGHAT, CDR2 FQNNGV. CDR3 in amino acids: CASSPGFVGTWETQYF. The CDR3 DNA reads TGTGCCAGCAGCCCCGGGTTTGTAGGGACTTGGGAGACCCAGTACTTC.

The V call is TRBV5-1, the J call TRBJ2-3; D possibly corresponds to TRBD1 (6 bases). V shed 5 bases and J shed 2 bases, with 12 bases lying between them. Germline values: CDR1 SGHRS, CDR2 YFSETQ. The CDR3 consists of 14 residues. CDR3 sequence (DNA): TGCGCCAGCAGTCAACAGGGTCTCACAGATACGCAGTATTTT. This gives the protein CASSQQGLTDTQYF. Drawing the rest from reference TRBV5-1 and TRBJ2-3, the complete variable domain is KAGVTQTPRYLIKTRGQQVTLSCSPISGHRSVSWYQQTPGQGLQFLFEYFSETQRNKGNFPGRFSGRQFSNSRSEMNVSTLELGDSALYLCASSQQGLTDTQYFGPGTRLTVL.

The gene calls are TRBV5-1 and TRBJ2-7; D is unclear. The V end was cut by 6 bases, the J end by 6 bases, with 19 bases between. From germline, CDR1 is SGHRS and CDR2 YFSETQ. The CDR3 has 14 residues. The CDR3 nucleotides are TGCGCCAGCAAATTAGAGGTTGGAGTCCTCGAGCAGTACTTC. Encoded protein: CASKLEVGVLEQYF.

The chain joins TRBV7-2 to TRBJ2-7; 11 positions match TRBD2. Germline lookup yields CDR1 SGHTA and CDR2 FQGNSA. The trim removed 2 bases at V and 3 bases at J, leaving 6 bases unmatched. The CDR3 extends over 16 amino acids. The CDR3 reads CASSLPSGGSNYEQYF. CDR3 sequence (DNA): TGTGCCAGCAGCTTACCTAGCGGGGGGTCGAACTACGAGCAGTACTTC. The complete variable domain, with remaining parts taken from reference TRBV7-2 and TRBJ2-7, reads GAGVSQSPSNKVTEKGKDVELRCDPISGHTALYWYRQSLGQGLEFLIYFQGNSAPDKSGLPSDRFSAERTGGSVSTLTIQRTQQEDSAVYLCASSLPSGGSNYEQYFGPGTRLTVT.